These T cell receptor beta chains were read from a single sample in a study of regulatory T cells in long-lasting Graves disease. TCRdb itself ran the multiplex PCR reads through MiXCR, one entry per CDR3 protein. The repertoire has approximately 480,000 distinct CDR3 sequences, roughly 17% of them found once; the top ten carry approximately 12%. These data are also associated with another study on T cells in Graves' hyperthyroidism and ophthalmopathy.

The specimen was peripheral blood mononuclear cells (PBMCs), collected at new diagnosis, from a patient treated with antithyroid drugs. These TCRs come from a middle-aged man with Graves disease. Each CDR3 is given with its conserved first and last residue. The D gene is left open where the match is weak. Not all rows give a size; the values are once, few, many and, for expanded clones, a class.

CDR3 length	V gene	J gene	D gene	clone size	CDR3 protein	CDR3 DNA
14	TRBV7-2	TRBJ2-1	.	few	CASSLDSPPNERFF	TGTGCCAGCAGCTTAGATTCCCCCCCTAATGAGCGGTTCTTC
14	TRBV28	TRBJ2-1	TRBD2	few	CASGLAGGINEQFF	TGTGCCAGCGGTCTAGCGGGAGGGATCAATGAGCAGTTCTTC
14	TRBV5-4	TRBJ2-1	.	.	CASSFSRGGNEQFF	TGTGCCAGCAGTTTTAGTAGGGGCGGAAATGAGCAGTTCTTC
21	TRBV7-6	TRBJ2-1	TRBD2	many	CASSLARTGDGSGKSYNEQFF	TGTGCCAGCAGCTTAGCCCGAACTGGGGATGGTAGCGGGAAATCCTACAATGAGCAGTTCTTC
15	TRBV7-2	TRBJ2-3	.	.	CASGGQRSRTDTQYF	TGTGCCAGCGGGGGTCAGAGATCTCGCACAGATACGCAGTATTTT
11	TRBV12-3/TRBV12-4	TRBJ1-1	.	.	CASSAGTKAFF	TGTGCCAGCAGTGCCGGGACCAAAGCTTTCTTT
13	TRBV5-6	TRBJ1-2	TRBD1	many	CASSNRQGVGYTF	TGTGCCAGCAGCAACCGACAGGGGGTTGGCTACACCTTC
15	TRBV20-1	TRBJ2-5	.	many	CSASSPRGAHETQYF	TGCAGTGCTAGCTCCCCGAGAGGGGCCCACGAGACCCAGTACTTC
19	TRBV5-1	TRBJ2-2	.	many	CASSLDSVRGRRNTGELFF	TGCGCCAGCAGCTTGGATTCAGTAAGAGGGAGAAGGAACACCGGGGAGCTGTTTTTT
17	TRBV4-1	TRBJ2-3	TRBD2	.	CASSQERTSGSGDTQYF	TGCGCCAGCAGCCAAGAGAGGACTAGCGGGAGTGGCGATACGCAGTATTTT
15	TRBV29-1	TRBJ2-2	TRBD2	.	CSVVAAGVGTGELFF	TGCAGCGTTGTCGCGGCGGGGGTAGGCACCGGGGAGCTGTTTTTT
16	TRBV7-2	TRBJ1-2	.	few	CASSLPPRASAYGYTF	TGTGCCAGCAGCCTACCCCCCCGGGCCAGTGCTTATGGCTACACCTTC
16	TRBV28	TRBJ1-3	.	many	CASSSPGQTSGNTIYF	TGTGCCAGCAGCTCTCCAGGACAGACCTCTGGAAACACCATATATTTT
14	TRBV6-9	TRBJ2-7	.	few	CASSYYRAGSEQYF	TGTGCCAGCAGTTACTACAGAGCGGGCTCCGAGCAGTACTTC
16	TRBV5-1	TRBJ2-7	TRBD1	.	CASSLRGQGSLYEQYF	TGCGCCAGCAGCTTGAGGGGACAGGGTTCTCTCTACGAGCAGTACTTC
12	TRBV11-2	TRBJ2-1	.	many	CASNSLADEQFF	TGTGCCAGCAACAGCTTGGCCGATGAGCAGTTCTTC
15	TRBV19	TRBJ1-2	TRBD1	few	CASTTTGGAGYGYTF	TGTGCCAGCACAACTACAGGGGGCGCGGGCTATGGCTACACCTTC
15	TRBV27	TRBJ1-1	TRBD1	many	CASSLSRDRATEAFF	TGTGCCAGCAGTTTATCCCGGGACAGGGCCACTGAAGCTTTCTTT
16	TRBV7-9	TRBJ2-1	.	many	CASSLVLGSIPNEQFF	TGTGCCAGCAGCTTAGTTCTCGGGAGCATACCCAATGAGCAGTTCTTC
15	TRBV6-2/TRBV6-3	TRBJ2-7	TRBD2	many	CASSYSLAGYYEQYF	TGTGCCAGCAGTTACTCCCTAGCGGGGTACTACGAGCAGTACTTC
15	TRBV2	TRBJ2-5	TRBD2	few	CASSESGGDGETQYF	TGTGCCAGCAGTGAGAGCGGGGGCGACGGGGAGACCCAGTACTTC
18	TRBV24-1	TRBJ1-1	TRBD1	many	CATSDLHGDRGKGTEAFF	TGTGCCACCAGTGATTTGCATGGGGACAGGGGGAAAGGCACTGAAGCTTTCTTT
14	TRBV7-9	TRBJ2-3	.	.	CASSPLGLTDTQYF	TGTGCCAGCAGCCCCTTGGGACTCACAGATACGCAGTATTTT
15	TRBV28	TRBJ2-1	.	many	CASRGSLASHNEQFF	TGTGCCAGCAGAGGATCTCTAGCGTCACACAATGAGCAGTTCTTC
15	TRBV5-1	TRBJ2-7	.	many	CASSLSEGPSYEQYF	TGCGCCAGCAGCTTGTCGGAGGGGCCCTCCTACGAGCAGTACTTC
16	TRBV4-2	TRBJ2-7	TRBD2	.	CASSRELAGVGYEQYF	TGTGCCAGCAGCCGGGAACTAGCGGGAGTGGGCTACGAGCAGTACTTC
13	TRBV20-1	TRBJ2-7	.	few	CSARGWEQHFRYF	TGCAGTGCTAGAGGATGGGAGCAGCACTTCCGGTACTTC
13	TRBV7-9	TRBJ2-1	.	many	CASSETPRVDQFF	TGTGCCAGCAGCGAAACGCCGAGGGTTGATCAGTTCTTC
17	TRBV24-1	TRBJ2-2	TRBD2	.	CATSDTGTSGPTGELFF	TGTGCCACCAGTGATACCGGGACTAGCGGGCCAACCGGGGAGCTGTTTTTT
14	TRBV6-5	TRBJ2-7	.	.	CASSYSGGRVEQYF	TGTGCCAGCAGTTACTCCGGGGGCCGGGTGGAGCAGTACTTC
14	TRBV28	TRBJ2-7	TRBD1	.	CANSPRQGRYEQYF	TGTGCCAACAGTCCCCGACAGGGTAGATACGAGCAGTACTTC
17	TRBV5-1	TRBJ2-3	TRBD2	many	CASSLDLAGVGTDTQYF	TGCGCCAGCAGCTTGGATCTAGCGGGAGTAGGGACAGATACGCAGTATTTT
17	TRBV27	TRBJ1-1	TRBD1	few	CASKSADRGLGNTEAFF	TGTGCCAGCAAAAGCGCTGACAGGGGGCTGGGGAACACTGAAGCTTTCTTT
17	TRBV2	TRBJ2-1	TRBD1	.	CASSTRRVGTGYDEQFF	TGTGCCAGCAGCACCAGAAGGGTCGGGACAGGGTACGATGAGCAGTTCTTC
15	TRBV30	TRBJ2-7	TRBD1	many	CAWAGSGTGGPGQYF	TGTGCCTGGGCAGGGTCGGGGACAGGGGGACCGGGGCAGTACTTC
17	TRBV5-1	TRBJ1-2	.	few	CASSLSEGSGENYGYTF	TGCGCCAGCAGCTTATCCGAGGGGTCAGGGGAGAACTATGGCTACACCTTC
11	TRBV2	TRBJ2-1	.	many	CASSDFYEQFF	TGTGCCAGCAGTGACTTCTATGAGCAGTTCTTC
13	TRBV6-1	TRBJ2-2	.	few	CASSGQTTGELFF	TGTGCCAGCAGTGGGCAGACAACCGGGGAGCTGTTTTTT
16	TRBV7-2	TRBJ2-3	.	many	CASSLKGTPRADTQYF	TGTGCCAGCAGCTTAAAAGGGACACCGAGGGCAGATACGCAGTATTTT
16	TRBV3-1	TRBJ2-2	TRBD2	.	CASSQPRTSLTGELFF	TGTGCCAGCAGCCAACCCCGGACTAGCTTAACCGGGGAGCTGTTTTTT
15	TRBV18	TRBJ1-5	TRBD1	many	CASSPKTGEGQPQHF	TGTGCCAGCTCACCTAAGACAGGGGAGGGACAGCCCCAGCATTTT
17	TRBV6-4	TRBJ2-3	TRBD2	.	CASSVLAEGSNTDTQYF	TGTGCCAGCAGTGTACTAGCGGAGGGCTCTAACACAGATACGCAGTATTTT
10	TRBV30	TRBJ1-1	.	many	CAWQQGRAFF	TGTGCCTGGCAACAGGGACGAGCTTTCTTT
14	TRBV9	TRBJ1-5	.	.	CASSVAGLNQPQHF	TGTGCCAGCAGCGTAGCAGGGCTGAATCAGCCCCAGCATTTT
13	TRBV20-1	TRBJ2-7	TRBD2	many	CSASPLAAHEQYF	TGCAGTGCTAGCCCTCTAGCGGCCCACGAGCAGTACTTC
14	TRBV20-1	TRBJ1-2	TRBD1	many	CSARVRQGARGYTF	TGCAGTGCTAGAGTTCGGCAGGGGGCGAGAGGCTACACCTTC
13	TRBV12-3/TRBV12-4	TRBJ1-4	.	.	CASRSLRNEKLFF	TGTGCCAGCAGATCGTTGCGGAATGAAAAACTGTTTTTT
13	TRBV18	TRBJ1-2	.	many	CASSPGVRVGYTF	TGTGCCAGCTCCCCGGGGGTGAGAGTTGGCTACACCTTC
16	TRBV12-3/TRBV12-4	TRBJ2-1	.	.	CASSPVIGRKRREQFF	TGTGCCAGCAGCCCCGTAATCGGAAGGAAGCGCCGCGAGCAGTTCTTC
15	TRBV19	TRBJ1-2	TRBD1	many	CASSIPGGSDYGYTF	TGTGCCAGTAGCATACCAGGGGGCTCTGACTATGGCTACACCTTC
13	TRBV4-1	TRBJ2-1	TRBD2	.	CASSQGLAGETFF	TGCGCCAGCAGCCAAGGTCTAGCGGGAGAGACGTTCTTC
15	TRBV3-1	TRBJ2-5	.	many	CASSPPGSGGETQYF	TGTGCCAGCAGCCCCCCCGGGTCAGGGGGGGAGACCCAGTACTTC
16	TRBV6-1	TRBJ1-5	TRBD1	few	CASSGTGRISNQPQHF	TGTGCCAGCAGTGGGACAGGCAGGATAAGCAATCAGCCCCAGCATTTT
16	TRBV5-1	TRBJ2-1	TRBD2	few	CASSPSPSGRANEQFF	TGCGCCAGCAGCCCGTCGCCTAGCGGGAGGGCCAATGAGCAGTTCTTC
13	TRBV5-1	TRBJ1-5	.	few	CASSFQGLQPQHF	TGTGCCAGCAGCTTTCAAGGGCTTCAGCCCCAGCATTTT
16	TRBV20-1	TRBJ2-2	TRBD2	.	CSARVSGRPNTGELFF	TGCAGTGCTAGGGTTAGCGGGAGGCCTAACACCGGGGAGCTGTTTTTT
13	TRBV20-1	TRBJ2-7	.	many	CSGGDLPTYEQYF	TGCAGTGGGGGGGATCTACCAACCTACGAGCAGTACTTC
14	TRBV7-2	TRBJ2-1	.	many	CASSSRLGYNEQFF	TGTGCCAGCAGCTCCCGTCTAGGGTACAATGAGCAGTTCTTC
15	TRBV11-2	TRBJ1-5	.	many	CASSLGGRGYQPQHF	TGTGCCAGCAGCTTAGGAGGCAGGGGATATCAGCCCCAGCATTTT